The 4 T cell receptor beta chains reported below all come from one sample, sequenced in a study of breast tumors, draining lymph nodes, adjacent tissues. TCRdb analysed the multiplex PCR reads with MiXCR anew, one entry per CDR3 protein. The sample has approximately 170,000 distinct CDR3 sequences; around a third are singletons. The lymph nodes were axillary draining lymph nodes from breast cancer patients. The sample taken for sequencing was axillary lymph node tissue. The origin of the receptors is a female donor with breast cancer. Some clones in this sample may be carry-over from other donors' samples.

The rearrangement uses TRBV6-1 and TRBJ1-2; D remains unclear. The length of the CDR3 is 14 residues. The ends were cut back, 4 bases at V and 7 bases at J, with 16 bases in the middle. CDR1 and CDR2 from the germline V gene are MNHNS and SASEGT. CDR3 coding DNA: TGTGCCAGCAGTGGGAGCAGCCCCACATCTGGCTACACCTTC. Residues: CASSGSSPTSGYTF.

The chain recombines TRBV6-1 with TRBJ2-1; 9 bases fit TRBD1. Germline CDR1 MNHNS, CDR2 SASEGT. The CDR3 totals 14 residues. Trimming took 6 bases from V and 8 from J; bases not matched to a gene: 8. For the CDR3, the DNA is TGTGCCAGCAGCCTGGGACAGGGTGGAGATGAGCAGTTCTTC. Residues: CASSLGQGGDEQFF.

This clonotype has just a few counts. This sequence may be a read error, since a much larger clone differs from it by one base. The chain joins TRBV6-5 to TRBJ1-2, with D uncertain. Looked up from germline, CDR1 is MNHEY and CDR2 is SVGAGI. CDR3 length equals 13 residues. CDR3 sequence reads: CASSHSRTDEDTF. The CDR3 DNA is TGTGCCAGCAGTCACTCTAGGACGGACGAGGACACCTTC.

Many counts were recorded for this clonotype. The J gene is TRBJ2-5, the V gene TRBV6-2 or TRBV6-3; 11 nucleotides agree with TRBD2. With V trimmed by 0 bases and J by 2 bases, 5 bases remained unmatched. CDR3 length: 17 residues. Germline CDR1 and CDR2: MNHEY and SVGEGT. The CDR3 spells CASSYSSGGAPQETQYF. CDR3 DNA sequence: TGTGCCAGCAGTTACTCTAGCGGGGGGGCACCTCAAGAGACCCAGTACTTC.